Included here is one T cell receptor beta chain sequence, with context. This clone was seen more than once but under ten times. Which antigen it targets is not known. No base quality information exists; no much larger clone differs at one position. The entire amount of isolated RNA was reverse transcribed using the High Capacity cDNA Reverse Transcription Kit, so the sequenced TCRB transcripts were expressed ones. Deep immunoSEQ sequencing was applied to naive, central memory and regulatory T cell samples, giving an average of roughly 3.5 million total reads per sample. After sorted cells were lysed in RLT buffer, RNA was extracted with DNase-treated RNeasy Micro or Mini kits, with the choice depending on cell number. Each cell subset was processed on its own to prevent cross-contamination, while patient and healthy donor samples were processed together. TCRB sequences were amplified from cDNA with the immunoSEQ multiplex PCR, producing 87-bp fragments spanning the CDR3 region. Sequencing of the amplicons was done on the Illumina HiSeq platform. As for how the authors treated the data: PCR bias was computationally corrected using synthetic template baselines, reads within Hamming distance 2 were collapsed, and singletons that could not be merged were discarded. Reads were aligned against IMGT to assign V, D and J genes, CDR3 length and insertions or deletions at six rearrangement sites. Clonotype counts were normalized to sorted cell number within each subset before computing true diversity and Gini coefficients with the tcR R package. Repertoire sharing was quantified using the overlap coefficient calculated on TCRB nucleotide sequences. TCRdb provides this immuneACCESS table in a form limited to in-frame rearrangements. Some clones are lacking; in checked studies, under half of them reflect an unresolved V gene, and why the rest are absent is not known. That table gives V, J and clone size, and the DNA gave D and trimming. This sample is represented by about 240,000 clones; 27% of them were singletons. The leading ten clones occupy approximately 4% of the sample.

This entry comes from a study of beta chain features in type 1 diabetes (dated 2018 in TCRdb). Looking at the study overall: No differences in mean age, gender distribution, total cell number or subset yield were found between patients and healthy donors. Regulatory and stem cell-like memory subsets were obtained from only 8 patients and about eight healthy donors, while naive and central memory subsets were obtained from all 30 or so donors. The study compared TCRB repertoires of sorted circulating CD4+ T cell subsets between recently diagnosed type 1 diabetes patients and matched healthy donors. Across all samples, approximately 98,000,000 sorted cells were examined, and cell number per subset correlated strongly with RNA yield. General findings and caveats noted by the study authors: Because cDNA was sequenced instead of genomic DNA, activated cells with high expression could be over-represented, although the groups did not differ in activation or CD3 levels. Type 1 diabetes patients showed a moderate but significant shortening of TCRB CDR3 length in all four CD4+ subsets. At VDJ recombination sites, type 1 diabetes patients had fewer insertions and more deleted nucleotides, which implies abnormalities in thymic rearrangement. Naive, central memory and regulatory TCRB repertoires appeared more similar among patients than among healthy donors. Shorter templates might have been favored by PCR, but patient and control samples were amplified and corrected together, so both groups would have been affected equally by any skew. Only small numbers of individuals were included in the HLA sub-analyses, which left unresolved whether HLA type had any influence on TCRB rearrangement.

Each donor gave one peripheral blood draw, averaging approximately 110 mL, which was collected into heparinised tubes. Using a panel that included CD45RO, CCR7, CD25, CD127, CD95 and CD27, naive, central memory, regulatory and stem cell-like memory CD4+ T cells were sorted on a BD FACSAria II. Purity was above 98% for every sorted population. PBMCs were isolated immediately by Lymphoprep density gradient centrifugation and stained directly without culture. Samples were stained and sorted in pairs, with one healthy donor and one patient per experiment, so that batch effects were minimized. Source material: central memory CD4+ T cells from blood. The receptor's source is a man aged 25 to 45 in good health.

The sequence in DNA is TGTGCCAGCAGCCACAAGACAGGGGCCCAAGAGACCCAGTACTTC. Its translation is CASSHKTGAQETQYF. The chain uses TRBV5-6 and TRBJ2-5; 8 nucleotides in the junction match TRBD1. V is cut back by 4 bases and J by 1 base, with 6 bases in the junction unmatched. Inclusive of the bounding cysteine and phenylalanine, the CDR3 is 15 residues long. The retained sequence is limited to the CDR3, 45 bases, with the frame set at the first base. For CDR1 and CDR2, the germline V gene lists SGHDT and YYEEEE.